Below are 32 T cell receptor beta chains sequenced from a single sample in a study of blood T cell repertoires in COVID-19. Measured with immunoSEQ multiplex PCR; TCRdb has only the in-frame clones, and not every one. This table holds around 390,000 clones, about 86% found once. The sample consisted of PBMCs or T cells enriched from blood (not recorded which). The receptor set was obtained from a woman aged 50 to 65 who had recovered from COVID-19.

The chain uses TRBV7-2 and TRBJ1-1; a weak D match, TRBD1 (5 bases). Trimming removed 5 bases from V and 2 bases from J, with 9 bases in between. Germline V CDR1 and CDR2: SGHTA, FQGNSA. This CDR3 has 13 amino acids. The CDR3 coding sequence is TGTGCCAGCAGCCTCTGGACAAACACTGAAGCTTTCTTT. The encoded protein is CASSLWTNTEAFF.

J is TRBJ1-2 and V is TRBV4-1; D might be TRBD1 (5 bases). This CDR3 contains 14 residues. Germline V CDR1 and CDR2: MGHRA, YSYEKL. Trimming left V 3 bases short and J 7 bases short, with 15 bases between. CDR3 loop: CASSHTGGVLGYTF. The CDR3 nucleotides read TGCGCCAGCAGCCATACCGGGGGGGTGCTTGGCTACACCTTC.

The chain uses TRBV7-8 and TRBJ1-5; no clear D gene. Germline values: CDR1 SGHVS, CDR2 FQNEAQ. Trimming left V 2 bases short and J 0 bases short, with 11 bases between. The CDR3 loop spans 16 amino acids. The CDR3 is CASSLLSGYSNQPQHF. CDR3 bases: TGTGCCAGCAGCTTATTGTCCGGGTATAGCAATCAGCCCCAGCATTTT.

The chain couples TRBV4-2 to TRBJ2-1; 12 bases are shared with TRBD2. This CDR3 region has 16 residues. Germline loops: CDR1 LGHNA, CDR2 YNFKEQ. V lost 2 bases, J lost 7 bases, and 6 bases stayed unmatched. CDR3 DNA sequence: TGTGCCAGCAGCCAATCCCTAGCGGGGGGGCGAAATGAGCAGTTCTTC. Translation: CASSQSLAGGRNEQFF.

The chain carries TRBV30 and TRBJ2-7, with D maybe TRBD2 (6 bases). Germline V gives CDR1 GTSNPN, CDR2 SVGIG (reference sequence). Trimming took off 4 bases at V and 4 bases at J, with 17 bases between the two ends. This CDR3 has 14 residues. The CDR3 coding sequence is TGTGCCTGGAACCGTGCGGGGTTGATTTACGAGCAGTACTTC. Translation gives CAWNRAGLIYEQYF.

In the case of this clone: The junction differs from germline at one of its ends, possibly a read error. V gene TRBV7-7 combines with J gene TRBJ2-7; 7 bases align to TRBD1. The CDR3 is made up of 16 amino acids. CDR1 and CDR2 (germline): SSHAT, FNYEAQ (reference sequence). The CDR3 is CASSSDPGQSIYEQYF. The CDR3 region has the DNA TGTGCTAGCAGTTCCGACCCGGGACAGAGTATATACGAGCAGTACTTC.

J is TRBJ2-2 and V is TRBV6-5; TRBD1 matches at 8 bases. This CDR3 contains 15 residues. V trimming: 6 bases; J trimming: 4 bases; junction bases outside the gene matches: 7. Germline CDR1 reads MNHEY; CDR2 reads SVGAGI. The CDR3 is CASRVDRVGTGELFF. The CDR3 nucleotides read TGTGCCAGCAGGGTGGACAGGGTGGGCACCGGGGAGCTGTTTTTT.

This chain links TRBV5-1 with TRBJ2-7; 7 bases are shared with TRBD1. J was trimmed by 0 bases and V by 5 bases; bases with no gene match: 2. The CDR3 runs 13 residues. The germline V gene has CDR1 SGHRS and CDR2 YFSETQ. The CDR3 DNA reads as TGCGCCAGCAGACAGGGGAGCTCCTACGAGCAGTACTTC. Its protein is CASRQGSSYEQYF.

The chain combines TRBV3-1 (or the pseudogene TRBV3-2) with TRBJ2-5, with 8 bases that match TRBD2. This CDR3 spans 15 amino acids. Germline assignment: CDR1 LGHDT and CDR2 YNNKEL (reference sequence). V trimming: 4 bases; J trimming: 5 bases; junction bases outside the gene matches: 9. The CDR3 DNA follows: TGTGCCAGCAGCCCGCCGGGGGGGACGGGGGAGACCCAGTACTTC. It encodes CASSPPGGTGETQYF.

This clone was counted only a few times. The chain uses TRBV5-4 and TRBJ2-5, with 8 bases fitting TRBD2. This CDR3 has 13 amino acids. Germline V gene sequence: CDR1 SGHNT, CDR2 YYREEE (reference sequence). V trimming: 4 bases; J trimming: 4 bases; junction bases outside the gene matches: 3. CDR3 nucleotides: TGTGCCAGCAGCCCTACTAGCGGAGAGACCCAGTACTTC. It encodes CASSPTSGETQYF.

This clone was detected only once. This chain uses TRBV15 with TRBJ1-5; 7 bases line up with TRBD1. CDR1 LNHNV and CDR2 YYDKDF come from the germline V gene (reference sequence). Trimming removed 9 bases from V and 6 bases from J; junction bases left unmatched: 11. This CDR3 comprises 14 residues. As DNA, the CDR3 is TGTGCCACTACCTCTGACAGGGTGGCTCAGCCCCAGCATTTT. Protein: CATTSDRVAQPQHF.

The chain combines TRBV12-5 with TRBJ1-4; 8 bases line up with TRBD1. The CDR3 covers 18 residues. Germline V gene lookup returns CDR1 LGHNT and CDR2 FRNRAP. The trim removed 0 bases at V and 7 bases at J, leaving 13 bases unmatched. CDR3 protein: CASGLVVLAWTGPEKLFF. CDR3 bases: TGTGCTAGTGGTTTGGTAGTGTTAGCGTGGACAGGGCCTGAAAAACTGTTTTTT.

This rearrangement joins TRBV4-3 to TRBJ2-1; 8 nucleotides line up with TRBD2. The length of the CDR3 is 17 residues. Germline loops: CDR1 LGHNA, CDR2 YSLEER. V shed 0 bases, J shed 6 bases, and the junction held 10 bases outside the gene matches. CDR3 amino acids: CASSQDFAGGLGNEQFF. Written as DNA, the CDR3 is TGCGCCAGCAGCCAAGATTTTGCGGGGGGTTTGGGCAATGAGCAGTTCTTC.

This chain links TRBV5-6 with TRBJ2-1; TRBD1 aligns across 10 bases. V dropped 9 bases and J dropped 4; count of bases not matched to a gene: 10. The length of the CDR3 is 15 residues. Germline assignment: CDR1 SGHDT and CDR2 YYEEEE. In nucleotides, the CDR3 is TGTGCCACGGGCTCAGGACAGGGGGTTTACAATGAGCAGTTCTTC. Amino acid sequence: CATGSGQGVYNEQFF.

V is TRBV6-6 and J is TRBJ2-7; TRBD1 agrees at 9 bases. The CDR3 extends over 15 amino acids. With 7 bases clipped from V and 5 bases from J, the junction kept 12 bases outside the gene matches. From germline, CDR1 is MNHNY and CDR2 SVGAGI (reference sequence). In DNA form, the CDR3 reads TGTGCCAGCAAAACACCCGGGACAGGGATCAACGAGCAGTACTTC. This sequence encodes CASKTPGTGINEQYF.

The CDR3 region is CASSPRGGSGNQPQHF. The DNA for the CDR3 is TGTGCCAGCAGTCCTCGGGGGGGAAGCGGCAATCAGCCCCAGCATTTT. V gene TRBV28 combines with J gene TRBJ1-5; D is possibly TRBD1 (5 bases). This CDR3 region has 16 residues. Trimming removed 5 bases from V and 2 bases from J, with 16 bases in between. Germline-derived CDR1 and CDR2 are MDHEN and SYDVKM.

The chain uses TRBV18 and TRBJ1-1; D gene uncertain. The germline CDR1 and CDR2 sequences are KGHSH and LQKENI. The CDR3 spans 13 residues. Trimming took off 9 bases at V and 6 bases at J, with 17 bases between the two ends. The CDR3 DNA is TGTGCCAGTGTAATCCGGGAGTCCCCTGAAGCTTTCTTT. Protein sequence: CASVIRESPEAFF.

In DNA form, the CDR3 reads TGTGCCTGGGGAACGGGTACTGAAGCTTTCTTT. Protein product: CAWGTGTEAFF. The chain carries TRBV30 and TRBJ1-1; D is ambiguous. Germline V gives CDR1 GTSNPN, CDR2 SVGIG (reference sequence). CDR3 length: 11 residues. Between the trimmed V and J ends, which lost 5 bases and 5 bases, there was a span of 9 bases.

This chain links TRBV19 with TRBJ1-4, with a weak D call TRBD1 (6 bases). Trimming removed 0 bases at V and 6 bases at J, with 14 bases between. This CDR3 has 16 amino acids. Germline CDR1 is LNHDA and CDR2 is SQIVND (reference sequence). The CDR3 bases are TGTGCCAGTAGTATAGAGGACGGGGGGGCTGATGAAAAACTGTTTTTT. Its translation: CASSIEDGGADEKLFF.

In DNA, the CDR3 is TGCGCCAGCAGCCAAGTAGTTCGGAGGGACACTGAAGCTTTCTTT. Amino acids: CASSQVVRRDTEAFF. The chain combines TRBV4-3 with TRBJ1-1, with D hard to call. Looked up from germline, CDR1 is LGHNA and CDR2 is YSLEER. V lost 1 base, J lost 3 bases, and 12 bases lay in between. This CDR3 contains 15 residues.

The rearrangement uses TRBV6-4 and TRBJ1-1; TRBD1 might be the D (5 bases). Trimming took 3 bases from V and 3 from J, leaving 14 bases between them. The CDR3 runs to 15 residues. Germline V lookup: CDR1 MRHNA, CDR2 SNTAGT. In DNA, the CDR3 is TGTGCCAGCAGTGAGTTCGGGGGGACCTACACTGAAGCTTTCTTT. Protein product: CASSEFGGTYTEAFF.

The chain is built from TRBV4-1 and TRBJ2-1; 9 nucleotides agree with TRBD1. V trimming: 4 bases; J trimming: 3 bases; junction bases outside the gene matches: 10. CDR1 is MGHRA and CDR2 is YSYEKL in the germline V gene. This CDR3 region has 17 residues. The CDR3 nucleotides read TGCGCCAGCAGCCCTCAAACCGGGACAGGGAACTACAATGAGCAGTTCTTC. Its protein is CASSPQTGTGNYNEQFF.

The CDR3 loop reads CASSPPSAGSYEQYF. CDR3 nucleotide sequence: TGTGCCAGCTCACCACCTTCCGCAGGCTCCTACGAGCAGTACTTC. The chain combines TRBV18 with TRBJ2-7; D is unresolved. This CDR3 spans 15 amino acids. Trimming pared 0 bases from V and 0 bases from J, leaving 9 bases between. CDR1 KGHSH and CDR2 LQKENI come from the germline V gene.

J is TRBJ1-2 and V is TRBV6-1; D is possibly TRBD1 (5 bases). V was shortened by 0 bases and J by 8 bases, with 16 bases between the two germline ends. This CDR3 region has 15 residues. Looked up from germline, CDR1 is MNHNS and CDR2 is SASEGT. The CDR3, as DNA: TGTGCCAGCAGTGAAGCTGCGGGGGTCCCGTGGGGCTACACCTTC. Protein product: CASSEAAGVPWGYTF.

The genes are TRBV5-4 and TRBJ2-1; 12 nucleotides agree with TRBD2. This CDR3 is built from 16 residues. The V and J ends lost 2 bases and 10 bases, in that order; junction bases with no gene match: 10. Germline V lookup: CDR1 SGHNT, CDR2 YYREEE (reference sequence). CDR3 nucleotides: TGTGCCAGCAGCTTTTCTAGCGGGGGGGCCCTCATCGAGCAGTTCTTC. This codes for CASSFSSGGALIEQFF.

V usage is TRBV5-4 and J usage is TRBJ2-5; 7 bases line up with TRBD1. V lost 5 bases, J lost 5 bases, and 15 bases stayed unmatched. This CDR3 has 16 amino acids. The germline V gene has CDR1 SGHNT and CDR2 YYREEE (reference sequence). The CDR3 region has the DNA TGTGCCAGCAGGCCACAGGGGAAGCGGCAGGGCGAGACCCAGTACTTC. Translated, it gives CASRPQGKRQGETQYF.

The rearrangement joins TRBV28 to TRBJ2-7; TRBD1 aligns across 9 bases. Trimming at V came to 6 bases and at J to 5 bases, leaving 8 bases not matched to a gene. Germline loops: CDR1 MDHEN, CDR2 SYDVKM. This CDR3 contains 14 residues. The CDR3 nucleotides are TGTGCCAGCAGGACGGGACAGGGACGTAACGAGCAGTACTTC. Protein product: CASRTGQGRNEQYF.

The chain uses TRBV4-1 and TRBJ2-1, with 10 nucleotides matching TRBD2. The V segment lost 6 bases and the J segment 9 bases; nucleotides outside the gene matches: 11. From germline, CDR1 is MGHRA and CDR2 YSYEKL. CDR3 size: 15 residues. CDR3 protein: CASRVSGGASSEQFF. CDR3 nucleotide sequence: TGCGCCAGCAGGGTGAGCGGGGGGGCCTCTAGTGAGCAGTTCTTC.

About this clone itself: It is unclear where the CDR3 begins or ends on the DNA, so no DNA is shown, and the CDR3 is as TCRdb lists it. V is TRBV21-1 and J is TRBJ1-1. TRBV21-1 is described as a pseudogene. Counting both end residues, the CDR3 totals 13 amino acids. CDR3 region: CASSRPFAGGAFF.

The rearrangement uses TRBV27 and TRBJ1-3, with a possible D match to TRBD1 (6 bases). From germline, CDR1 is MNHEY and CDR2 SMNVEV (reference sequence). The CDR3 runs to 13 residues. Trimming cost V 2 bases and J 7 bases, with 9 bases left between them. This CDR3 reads CASSLTGTNTIYF. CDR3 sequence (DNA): TGTGCCAGCAGTTTAACAGGGACCAACACCATATATTTT.

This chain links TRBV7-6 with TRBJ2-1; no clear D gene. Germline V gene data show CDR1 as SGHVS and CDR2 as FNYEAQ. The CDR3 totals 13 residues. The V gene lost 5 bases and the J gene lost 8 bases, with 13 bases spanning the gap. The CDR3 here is CASSLSRVHEQFF. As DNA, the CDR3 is TGTGCCAGCAGCCTTAGCCGGGTCCATGAGCAGTTCTTC.

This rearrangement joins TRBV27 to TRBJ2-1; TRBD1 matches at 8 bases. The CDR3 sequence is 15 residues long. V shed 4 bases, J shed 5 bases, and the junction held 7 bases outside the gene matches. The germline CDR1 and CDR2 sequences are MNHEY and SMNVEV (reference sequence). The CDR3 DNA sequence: TGTGCCAGCAGTTCGGACAGGGCGACTAACAATGAGCAGTTCTTC. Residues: CASSSDRATNNEQFF.